This T cell receptor beta chain was captured in a study of Graves' ophthalmopathy and Graves' hyperthyroidism (dated by TCRdb to the late 2010s). About the full investigation: Hyperthyroidism was defined as stable when no progression to ophthalmopathy occurred within 18 months of follow-up. Following sample collection, hyperthyroidism patients were given methimazole at a starting dose of 30 mg daily, and ophthalmopathy patients were given high-dose intravenous methylprednisolone. In total, under 150 blood samples were TCR-sequenced: 40 to 45 ophthalmopathy, about 75 hyperthyroidism and some 17 hyperthyroidism-to-ophthalmopathy patients. The study used TCR beta repertoire signatures to distinguish Graves' ophthalmopathy from Graves' hyperthyroidism and to predict progression to ophthalmopathy. In roughly six hyperthyroidism patients, the T-cell repertoires found in thyroid tissue were compared with those found in blood. To explore V-J signatures that distinguish ophthalmopathy from hyperthyroidism, a discovery set of about a hundred patients was enrolled, made up of 40 to 45 with ophthalmopathy and around 60 with stable hyperthyroidism. The independent validation cohort included some 19 hyperthyroidism patients plus 17 patients who later progressed from hyperthyroidism to ophthalmopathy.

TCR beta CDR3 regions were amplified from RNA transcripts for repertoire sequencing. The first round of RT-PCR was done with HTBI primers and the Qiagen OneStep RT-PCR kit, and was followed by a second round of multiplex PCR, then size selection and purification. Sequencing of the libraries was carried out on an Illumina HiSeq2000 in paired-end mode with 100 bp reads. For the original study's pipeline: SOAPnuke was used for read processing, and reads with adapters, uncalled bases, a mean Phred below 15, or no exact constant-primer or identifier match were discarded. COPE v1.2.5 was used to merge the high-quality paired reads. Clonotypes were defined as unique nucleotide sequences and were aligned to IMGT TRB V, D and J references using MiTCR v1.1. Analysis was restricted to V-J combinations with a frequency above 0.0001, which covered 98% to 99.2% of repertoires. For each V-J combination, a TCR clonal expansion and chaos score was defined as F50 clonal expansion divided by the chaos observed in the TCRdist matrix. Features were reduced by Welch's t-statistics and random forest to around 13 V-J combinations, which fed a naive Bayes classifier. The Morisita-Horn index was used to measure how similar the thyroid and blood repertoires were. TCRdb passed the public sequencing reads through fastp at Q25 and MiXCR, retaining productive beta sequences. Each entry merges the rows of one CDR3 protein and shows their most common DNA and genes. TCRdb, not the original authors, processed these V and J calls. Counted in this sample were over a million distinct CDR3 sequences; about 38% of them appeared once. 11% of the sample lies in the top ten.

Concerning this clonotype: This receptor's antigen is unknown. Qualities for individual bases were not recorded, and no much larger clone is one base off.

Hyperthyroidism patients were newly diagnosed, with disease duration under 2 months, and aged 18 to 65 years. Patients were excluded if they had other autoimmune diseases, uncontrolled infections, pregnancy or lactation. Diagnosis relied on clinical symptoms, serum thyroxine, TRAb, thyroid ultrasound and orbital computed tomography. Trizol reagent was used to extract the total RNA, and its quality was then checked on an Agilent 2100 Bioanalyzer. Overall study outcomes, separate from this receptor: Ophthalmopathy was separated from stable hyperthyroidism by the 13-signature model with just under 90% sensitivity and 81% to 84% specificity in cross-validation and with 80%/75% in the test set. Most expanded thyroid clonotypes with a frequency above 0.001 also appeared in blood, which suggests that blood repertoires may reflect the immune response in the thyroid. No statistical method was used to set the sample size in advance, and the investigators knew which group each participant was assigned to. In validation, the model predicted ophthalmopathy progression with about 64% sensitivity and roughly 72% specificity; some 13 predicted patients were CT-confirmed with GO in a median of around 6 months.

V ends up 5 bases short and J 2 bases short, with an unmatched junction base count of 4. Reading the germline V gene gives CDR1 MDHEN and CDR2 SYDVKM. Spanning cysteine to phenylalanine, the CDR3 consists of 14 amino acids. The retained sequence is limited to the CDR3, 42 bases, with the frame set at the first base. The receptor was derived from an adult man with Graves' hyperthyroidism. Source material: peripheral blood or thyroid tissue (not recorded which). The sequence links TRBV28 to TRBJ1-2, and 8 junction bases match TRBD1. In nucleotides, the sequence is TGTGCCAGCAGTGGACAGGGTTGGAACTATGGCTACACCTTC. This sequence encodes CASSGQGWNYGYTF.